A single sample is the source of the 17 T cell receptor beta chains below, sequenced in a study of Graves' ophthalmopathy and Graves' hyperthyroidism. The sequenced template was RNA, covering the TCR beta CDR3 region. HTBI primers were used in a first-round RT-PCR, which preceded a second-round multiplex PCR. TCRdb re-analysed the multiplex PCR reads in MiXCR, keeping a single row per CDR3 protein. The sample holds 300,000 to 400,000 distinct CDR3 sequences, under 20% seen once. The sample taken for sequencing was peripheral blood. All receptors derive from an adult man with Graves' ophthalmopathy.

This clonotype was detected ten times or more. The chain links TRBV30 to TRBJ1-5; no firm D call. This CDR3 spans 13 amino acids. The V gene lost 0 bases and the J gene lost 5 bases, with 8 bases spanning the gap. Germline CDR1 GTSNPN, CDR2 SVGIG (reference sequence). CDR3 sequence reads: CAWSVNPYQPQHF. The CDR3 bases are TGTGCCTGGAGTGTTAACCCATATCAGCCCCAGCATTTT.

This clonotype has ten or more counts. This chain links TRBV11-3 with TRBJ1-3, with D perhaps TRBD1 (5 bases). Germline lookup yields CDR1 SGHNT and CDR2 YENEEA. V was cut by 5 bases and J by 3 bases, with 11 bases left in between. The CDR3 has 14 residues. For the CDR3, the DNA is TGTGCCAGCAGCGCGCCGGGACTTGGAAACACCATATATTTT. The encoded protein is CASSAPGLGNTIYF.

This clonotype was counted at least ten times. In DNA, the CDR3 is TGTGCCAGTAGTTCCACCCGCCGGGACATGTCCTACGAGCAGTACTTC. This translates into CASSSTRRDMSYEQYF. V is TRBV19 and J is TRBJ2-7; D is possibly TRBD1 (6 bases). V lost 5 bases and J 1 base, leaving 18 bases between the germline ends. CDR1 and CDR2 from the germline V gene are LNHDA and SQIVND (reference sequence). The CDR3 consists of 16 residues.

This clonotype was detected many times. A much larger clone lies a single base off, so this may be a read error. The rearrangement uses TRBV5-4 and TRBJ1-2, with 7 positions matching TRBD1. CDR1 is SGHNT and CDR2 is YYREEE in the germline V gene (reference sequence). V shed 4 bases, J shed 4 bases, and the junction held 1 base outside the gene matches. The CDR3 loop spans 12 amino acids. The CDR3 bases are TGTGCCAGCAGCCGGGACAGCTATGGCTACACCTTC. It codes for CASSRDSYGYTF.

The V and J genes are TRBV12-3 or TRBV12-4 and TRBJ1-2, with 9 nucleotides matching TRBD1. The CDR3 covers 16 residues. The ends lost 6 bases at V and 8 bases at J; junction bases unmatched: 16. CDR3 sequence reads: CASRSTGTGSPRGYTF. CDR3 DNA sequence: TGTGCCAGCAGATCTACCGGGACAGGGTCCCCCAGAGGCTACACCTTC.

This sequence joins TRBV28 and TRBJ1-5, with 10 bases matching TRBD1. The CDR3 runs 16 residues. V was clipped by 2 bases and J by 4 bases; unmatched bases: 5. Germline assignment: CDR1 MDHEN and CDR2 SYDVKM. The CDR3, as DNA: TGTGCCAGCAGTTTACGACAGGGGGCTGGAAATCAGCCCCAGCATTTT. Encoded protein: CASSLRQGAGNQPQHF.

The rearrangement joins TRBV4-1 to TRBJ1-2, with 9 bases fitting TRBD1. V shed 4 bases and J 7 bases; nucleotides not matched to a gene: 10. This CDR3 comprises 15 residues. Germline loops: CDR1 MGHRA, CDR2 YSYEKL. The CDR3 here is CASSPAGTGSSGYTF. The CDR3 bases are TGCGCCAGCAGCCCTGCTGGGACAGGGTCCTCTGGCTACACCTTC.

This clonotype was recorded at least ten times. The CDR3 DNA reads TGCAGTGCTAGAAAATCGGACGGGTCCTACTCCTACGAGCAGTACTTC. Amino acids: CSARKSDGSYSYEQYF. The gene calls are TRBV20-1 and TRBJ2-7, with unresolved D. Trimming shortened V by 2 bases and J by 0 bases, and 17 bases separated the two germline ends. The CDR3 loop spans 16 amino acids. The germline V gene has CDR1 DFQATT and CDR2 SNEGSKA (reference sequence).

This clonotype was recorded many times. The chain employs TRBV12-3 or TRBV12-4 and TRBJ1-2; TRBD1 matches 8 bases. V gave up 6 bases and J gave up 1 base; unmatched junction bases: 4. The CDR3 covers 14 residues. The CDR3 reads CASSRQGINYGYTF. As DNA, the CDR3 is TGTGCCAGCAGCCGACAGGGGATTAACTATGGCTACACCTTC.

This clonotype has at least ten counts. This chain uses TRBV27 with TRBJ1-5; D is uncertain. This CDR3 is 13 amino acids long. With 4 bases removed from V and 3 bases from J, the gap between germline ends came to 7 bases. Germline V gives CDR1 MNHEY, CDR2 SMNVEV (reference sequence). Here the CDR3 DNA reads TGTGCCAGCAGTTATGGTCACAATCAGCCCCAGCATTTT. Encoded protein: CASSYGHNQPQHF.

This clonotype was observed once. A clone one base away is much larger, so this may be a read error. V usage is TRBV4-1 and J usage is TRBJ1-1; possibly TRBD1 for D (5 bases). CDR3 length equals 18 residues. Germline loops: CDR1 MGHRA, CDR2 YSYEKL. The CDR3 coding sequence is TGCGCCAGCAGCCAAGGCCGGGGCCGCCCGATTATGAACACTGTAGCTTTCTTT. This sequence encodes CASSQGRGRPIMNTVAFF.

There are many counts of this clonotype. The DNA of the CDR3 is TGCAGTGCTAGAGACTCCGGTGGTTCACCCCTCCACTTT. Protein: CSARDSGGSPLHF. The chain links TRBV20-1 to TRBJ1-6; D remains unclear. Germline CDR1 and CDR2: DFQATT and SNEGSKA (reference sequence). The CDR3 spans 13 residues. V lost 0 bases and J lost 9, with 9 bases in between.

Turning to this clonotype: The junction and the germline gene differ at one end; a read error may be behind it. This chain connects TRBV7-2 to TRBJ2-7; weak D call: TRBD1 (5 bases). Germline V lookup: CDR1 SGHTA, CDR2 FQGNSA. The CDR3 runs 14 residues. For the CDR3, the DNA is TGTGCCAGCAGCATACTGACAGAATCCTACGAGCAGCCCTTC. As protein: CASSILTESYEQPF.

This clonotype was picked up many times. V and J are TRBV7-9 and TRBJ1-2; 8 bases align to TRBD1. This CDR3 region has 14 residues. With 4 bases clipped from V and 1 base from J, the junction kept 2 bases outside the gene matches. Germline V CDR1 and CDR2: SEHNR, FQNEAQ (reference sequence). Here the CDR3 reads CASSYDRGNYGYTF. For the CDR3, the DNA is TGTGCCAGCAGCTACGACAGGGGTAACTATGGCTACACCTTC. The entire variable domain, with the rest obtained from reference TRBV7-9 and TRBJ1-2, is as follows: DTGVSQNPRHKITKRGQNVTFRCDPISEHNRLYWYRQTLGQGPEFLTYFQNEAQLEKSRLLSDRFSAERPKGSFSTLEIQRTEQGDSAMYLCASSYDRGNYGYTFGSGTRLTVV.

This clonotype has a count of ten or more. This rearrangement joins TRBV6-1 to TRBJ2-7; D gene uncertain. This CDR3 has 13 amino acids. The V end was cut by 3 bases, the J end by 3 bases, with 9 bases between. CDR1 is MNHNS, CDR2 SASEGT, per germline. The CDR3 region is CASSEITYYEQYF. The DNA for the CDR3 is TGTGCCAGCAGTGAGATTACTTACTACGAGCAGTACTTC.

This clonotype was counted ten times or more. The chain combines TRBV5-5 with TRBJ2-2; possible D gene TRBD1, 6 bases. V lost 4 bases and J 6 bases, leaving 10 bases between the germline ends. Germline V gives CDR1 SGHKS, CDR2 YYEKEE (reference sequence). The CDR3 contains 13 residues. The CDR3, as DNA: TGTGCCAGCAGCCATCCAGGGGCCGGGGAGCTGTTTTTT. Translating gives CASSHPGAGELFF. The whole variable domain, remainder taken from reference TRBV5-5 and TRBJ2-2, is DAGVTQSPTHLIKTRGQQVTLRCSPISGHKSVSWYQQVLGQGPQFIFQYYEKEERGRGNFPDRFSARQFPNYSSELNVNALLLGDSALYLCASSHPGAGELFFGEGSRLTVL.

This clonotype was counted ten times or more. The chain is built from TRBV6-1 and TRBJ2-7, with unresolved D. The CDR3 totals 13 residues. In germline, CDR1 is MNHNS, CDR2 SASEGT. Trimming took off 7 bases at V and 4 bases at J, with 14 bases between the two ends. CDR3 bases: TGTGCCAGCAATCCCCGACTGGGATACGAGCAGTACTTC. It yields the protein CASNPRLGYEQYF.